This entry lists 10 T cell receptor beta chains sequenced from one sample in a study of blood T cell repertoires in COVID-19. Assay: immunoSEQ multiplex PCR; the TCRdb copy retains only in-frame clones and omits some. Of 300,000 to 350,000 clones in the sample, 88% were seen once. Sample: PBMCs or T cells enriched from blood (not recorded which). The receptors originated from a woman aged 30 to 39 who had been exposed to COVID-19.

DNA of the CDR3: TGTGCCAGTGACAGGAATAGCAATCAGCCCCAGCATTTT. It specifies CASDRNSNQPQHF. The gene calls are TRBV28 and TRBJ1-5, with TRBD1 as a possible D gene (6 bases). This CDR3 comprises 13 residues. From germline, CDR1 is MDHEN and CDR2 SYDVKM. V shed 9 bases and J shed 0 bases, with 9 bases lying between them.

V and J are TRBV24-1 and TRBJ2-5, with 8 bases that match TRBD1. CDR1 and CDR2 from the germline V gene are KGHDR and SFDVKD. The CDR3 is 19 residues long. Germline trimming cut 4 bases from V and 4 bases from J; bases unmatched to any gene: 19. The CDR3: CATSDPDRDASNLRETQYF. The CDR3 DNA reads TGTGCCACCAGTGACCCGGACAGGGACGCTTCCAATTTAAGAGAGACCCAGTACTTC.

This chain links TRBV29-1 with TRBJ2-2; 15 positions agree with TRBD2. From germline, CDR1 is SQVTM and CDR2 ANQGSEA. V shed 6 bases and J 4 bases; nucleotides not matched to a gene: 6. CDR3 length equals 16 residues. CDR3 region: CSVAGTSGRRTGELFF. The CDR3 nucleotides are TGCAGCGTGGCCGGGACTAGCGGGAGGCGCACCGGGGAGCTGTTTTTT.

The chain combines TRBV21-1 with TRBJ2-3; the table names TRBD1, a call not compared with the DNA. TRBV21-1 is labeled a pseudogene. This CDR3 has 15 residues. The CDR3 protein is CASSLTGPRINTQYF. Written as DNA, the CDR3 is TGTGCCAGCAGCCTGACAGGGCCGCGCATAAATACGCAGTATTTT.

This clone was seen just once. The chain combines TRBV5-5 with TRBJ1-2, with a tentative D call TRBD1 (5 bases). The V end lost 0 bases, the J end lost 6 bases, and 12 bases lay between the germline ends. This CDR3 is built from 14 residues. Looked up from germline, CDR1 is SGHKS and CDR2 is YYEKEE (reference sequence). In DNA form, the CDR3 reads TGTGCCAGCAGCTTGGACGGCGGGGGGAATGGCTACACCTTC. Encoded protein: CASSLDGGGNGYTF.

This chain links TRBV3-1 (or the pseudogene TRBV3-2) with TRBJ2-1; 10 bases fit TRBD2. Unmatched junction bases numbered 13, after V lost 5 bases and J lost 0 bases. From germline, CDR1 is LGHDT and CDR2 YNNKEL (reference sequence). The CDR3 extends over 19 amino acids. The CDR3: CASSFHPGTSVNSYNEQFF. As DNA, the CDR3 is TGTGCCAGCAGCTTCCACCCCGGGACTAGCGTAAACTCCTACAATGAGCAGTTCTTC.

The chain recombines TRBV19 with TRBJ2-1, with 11 bases identical to TRBD2. Trimming removed 5 bases from V and 4 bases from J; junction bases left unmatched: 13. The CDR3 covers 18 residues. Germline CDR1 reads LNHDA; CDR2 reads SQIVND (reference sequence). CDR3 in amino acids: CASSPQHLAGGRYNEQFF. Here the CDR3 DNA reads TGTGCCAGTAGTCCCCAGCACCTAGCGGGAGGTCGTTACAATGAGCAGTTCTTC.

The chain links TRBV28 to TRBJ2-6, with D possibly TRBD1 on 6 matching bases. V was shortened by 7 bases and J by 2 bases, with 15 bases between the two germline ends. Germline CDR1 reads MDHEN; CDR2 reads SYDVKM. CDR3 size: 16 residues. The DNA of the CDR3 is TGTGCCAGCACCCCAGGGGTAATGACTGGGGCCAACGTCCTGACTTTC. It yields the protein CASTPGVMTGANVLTF.

The V gene is TRBV29-1, the J gene TRBJ1-1, with D possibly matching TRBD1 (5 bases). V was shortened by 6 bases and J by 1 base, with 9 bases between the two germline ends. The CDR3 has 12 amino acids. Per the germline V gene, CDR1 is SQVTM and CDR2 is ANQGSEA. CDR3 bases: TGCAGCGTGCGACAGCCGAACACTGAAGCTTTCTTT. Protein product: CSVRQPNTEAFF.

This rearrangement joins TRBV28 to TRBJ1-2; 9 positions match TRBD1. V shed 6 bases and J 3 bases; nucleotides not matched to a gene: 20. The CDR3 has 19 residues. In germline, CDR1 is MDHEN, CDR2 SYDVKM. DNA for the CDR3: TGTGCCAGCAGCTTACCCCTAAGCAGGGCTGACAGGGGGGACTATGGCTACACCTTC. This sequence encodes CASSLPLSRADRGDYGYTF.